This entry lists 31 T cell receptor beta chains sequenced from one sample in a study of shared clonotypes between healthy human individuals. TCRdb keeps only in-frame clones here, not all; method: immunoSEQ multiplex PCR. The table includes over a million clones, approximately 98% detected once. The material sequenced was naive CD4+ T cells sorted from blood. Subset: CD45RA+ positively selected. The source of these receptors is a man younger than 40 in good health.

This chain joins TRBV5-1 and TRBJ1-1; D unresolved. The CDR3 is 15 amino acids. The V gene's germline CDR1 is SGHRS and CDR2 YFSETQ. V dropped 0 bases and J dropped 1 base, with 10 bases sitting between them. CDR3 in DNA: TGCGCCAGCAGCTTGGCGGACGGTCGGAACACTGAAGCTTTCTTT. This sequence encodes CASSLADGRNTEAFF.

The V and J genes are TRBV28 and TRBJ2-7, with D possibly matching TRBD2 (6 bases). The germline V gene encodes CDR1 MDHEN and CDR2 SYDVKM. The ends were cut back, 8 bases at V and 2 bases at J, with 13 bases in the middle. The CDR3 contains 13 residues. The chain's CDR3 is CASLKGEAYEQYF. The CDR3 coding sequence is TGTGCCAGCCTCAAAGGGGAGGCCTACGAGCAGTACTTC.

This chain uses TRBV6-5 with TRBJ2-7, with TRBD1 matching over 9 bases. The V and J ends lost 6 bases and 5 bases, in that order; junction bases with no gene match: 11. The CDR3 sequence is 15 residues long. Germline-derived CDR1 and CDR2 are MNHEY and SVGAGI. CDR3 amino acids: CASSRTGTGWNEQYF. DNA for the CDR3: TGTGCCAGCAGCCGCACCGGGACAGGGTGGAACGAGCAGTACTTC.

This chain links TRBV9 with TRBJ2-5; TRBD1 matches 7 bases. From germline, CDR1 is SGDLS and CDR2 YYNGEE. This CDR3 is 14 amino acids long. V was pared by 0 bases and J by 10 bases, with 9 bases of the junction left unmatched. The CDR3 region is CASSVVPDRVDQYF. The CDR3 region has the DNA TGTGCCAGCAGCGTAGTCCCTGACAGGGTGGACCAGTACTTC. The entire variable domain, with the rest obtained from reference TRBV9 and TRBJ2-5, is as follows: DSGVTQTPKHLITATGQRVTLRCSPRSGDLSVYWYQQSLDQGLQFLIQYYNGEERAKGNILERFSAQQFPDLHSELNLSSLELGDSALYFCASSVVPDRVDQYFGPGTRLLVL.

The gene calls are TRBV5-4 and TRBJ2-1, with D perhaps being TRBD1 or TRBD2 (5 bases each). The V gene's germline CDR1 is SGHNT and CDR2 YYREEE (reference sequence). The CDR3 runs 12 residues. Deletions cut 4 bases from V and 13 bases from J, with 15 bases between. The CDR3 region is CASSLVGEHQFF. The CDR3 DNA reads TGTGCCAGCAGCCTCGTGGGGGAACATCAGTTCTTC.

The chain employs TRBV7-8 and TRBJ1-2; possibly TRBD1 for D (5 bases). Germline loops: CDR1 SGHVS, CDR2 FQNEAQ. Trimming took 4 bases from V and 6 from J, leaving 15 bases between them. The CDR3 consists of 14 residues. CDR3 nucleotides: TGTGCCAGCAGCTCGACACGACTGGGGGATGGCTACACCTTC. Encoded protein: CASSSTRLGDGYTF. Looking up the rest from reference TRBV7-8 and TRBJ1-2 gives the full variable domain: GAGVSQSPRYKVAKRGQDVALRCDPISGHVSLFWYQQALGQGPEFLTYFQNEAQLDKSGLPSDRFFAERPEGSVSTLKIQRTQQEDSAVYLCASSSTRLGDGYTFGSGTRLTVV.

J is TRBJ2-7 and V is TRBV5-5; 7 bases line up with TRBD1. With 4 bases clipped from V and 5 bases from J, the junction kept 6 bases outside the gene matches. In germline, CDR1 is SGHKS, CDR2 YYEKEE (reference sequence). The CDR3 loop spans 13 amino acids. The CDR3 nucleotides read TGTGCCAGCAGCATCGACAGGGTGAACGAGCAGTACTTC. Translating gives CASSIDRVNEQYF.

The rearrangement joins TRBV11-2 to TRBJ2-1; 10 nucleotides match TRBD2. CDR3 length: 16 amino acids. Germline V lookup: CDR1 SGHAT, CDR2 FQNNGV. The V gene end was trimmed by 5 bases and the J gene end by 5 bases; junction bases not matched to a gene: 9. The CDR3 nucleotides are TGTGCCAGCAGCGGGCCCGGGACTAGCGCACACAATGAGCAGTTCTTC. Translation: CASSGPGTSAHNEQFF.

This clone was detected once. The chain joins TRBV5-1 to TRBJ1-4; unclear D gene. Trimming removed 4 bases at V and 8 bases at J, with 12 bases between. CDR1 SGHRS and CDR2 YFSETQ come from the germline V gene. The CDR3 is 13 amino acids. This CDR3 reads CASSNGLGEKLFF. The CDR3, as DNA: TGCGCCAGCAGCAACGGACTAGGGGAAAAACTGTTTTTT.

The chain employs TRBV19 and TRBJ2-1, with 11 bases aligning to TRBD2. The V gene's germline CDR1 is LNHDA and CDR2 SQIVND (reference sequence). CDR3 size: 17 residues. J was trimmed by 3 bases and V by 10 bases; bases with no gene match: 14. In nucleotides, the CDR3 is TGTGCCACCAACCCGGGACTAGCGGCCGGATTCTACAATGAGCAGTTCTTC. Its protein product is CATNPGLAAGFYNEQFF.

Comments on this clone: Other DNA sequences from this sample encode an identical CDR3 as well. The V and J genes are TRBV5-1 and TRBJ2-1, with 10 bases aligning to TRBD2. J lost 4 bases, V lost 4 bases, and 5 bases had no gene match. In germline, CDR1 is SGHRS, CDR2 YFSETQ. The CDR3 sequence is 15 residues long. The CDR3 loop reads CASSAGLADYNEQFF. CDR3 DNA: TGCGCCAGCAGCGCAGGACTAGCGGATTACAATGAGCAGTTCTTC.

This chain connects TRBV5-1 to TRBJ2-1, with TRBD2 identical over 10 bases. The J segment lost 2 bases and the V segment lost 4 bases, leaving 6 bases of the junction unmatched. Germline-derived CDR1 and CDR2 are SGHRS and YFSETQ. This CDR3 comprises 16 residues. CDR3: CASSTLLAGAYNEQFF. The DNA of the CDR3 is TGCGCCAGCAGCACCCTCCTAGCGGGAGCCTACAATGAGCAGTTCTTC.

This clone was recorded only once. J is TRBJ1-5 and V is TRBV10-3, with a tentative D call TRBD1 (6 bases). The CDR3 length is 14 residues. Germline V gene data show CDR1 as ENHRY and CDR2 as SYGVKD. The V and J ends lost 10 bases and 3 bases respectively, with 16 bases between them. The CDR3 DNA is TGTGCCAGCACCCGGGACACCGACAATCAGCCCCAGCATTTT. It specifies CASTRDTDNQPQHF.

V usage is TRBV7-2 and J usage is TRBJ2-1; no reliable D call. The length of the CDR3 is 16 residues. Germline V gene lookup returns CDR1 SGHTA and CDR2 FQGNSA. Trimming took off 2 bases at V and 6 bases at J, with 17 bases between the two ends. In DNA, the CDR3 is TGTGCCAGCAGCTTATTGTCCCCGAGACCCTCCAATGAGCAGTTCTTC. This codes for CASSLLSPRPSNEQFF.

This clone was counted a single time. One end of the junction is discordant with germline, which a read error may explain. This sequence joins TRBV28 and TRBJ2-2; D is uncertain. The CDR3 is 16 amino acids. The germline CDR1 and CDR2 sequences are MDHEN and SYDVKM. CDR3 protein: CASSLVISKNSGELFF. For the CDR3, the DNA is TGTGCCAGCAGTTTAGTTATTAGCAAGAACTCCGGGGAGCTGTTTTTT.

This chain uses TRBV7-9 with TRBJ2-2; a weak D match, TRBD2 (5 bases). Looked up from germline, CDR1 is SEHNR and CDR2 is FQNEAQ (reference sequence). There are 16 residues in the CDR3. The V and J ends lost 5 bases and 0 bases respectively, with 13 bases between them. CDR3 bases: TGTGCCAGCAGCCGTTGGACGGAGGCGAACACCGGGGAGCTGTTTTTT. Translation gives CASSRWTEANTGELFF.

V gene TRBV29-1 combines with J gene TRBJ2-3; tentatively, D is TRBD1 or TRBD2 (5 bases each). Germline V gene data show CDR1 as SQVTM and CDR2 as ANQGSEA. The CDR3 has 14 amino acids. Deletions cut 7 bases from V and 3 bases from J, with 17 bases between. CDR3 residues: CSAHSGGWTDTQYF. The CDR3 region has the DNA TGCAGCGCCCATAGTGGGGGTTGGACAGATACGCAGTATTTT.

V usage is TRBV9 and J usage is TRBJ2-2; D is perhaps TRBD1 (6 bases). CDR1 SGDLS and CDR2 YYNGEE come from the germline V gene. The ends were cut back, 3 bases at V and 8 bases at J, with 17 bases in the middle. This CDR3 has 15 residues. Here the CDR3 reads CASSAGNRVVGELFF. The CDR3 DNA reads TGTGCCAGCAGCGCAGGGAACAGGGTAGTTGGGGAGCTGTTTTTT.

The chain couples TRBV9 to TRBJ2-1, with D uncertain. Trimming stripped 0 bases from V and 9 bases from J, with 13 bases between. Germline assignment: CDR1 SGDLS and CDR2 YYNGEE. The CDR3 is made up of 14 amino acids. CDR3 nucleotides: TGTGCCAGCAGCGTAGCTCTGTCACACGCTGAGCAGTTCTTC. Its protein is CASSVALSHAEQFF. The entire variable domain, with the rest obtained from reference TRBV9 and TRBJ2-1, is as follows: DSGVTQTPKHLITATGQRVTLRCSPRSGDLSVYWYQQSLDQGLQFLIQYYNGEERAKGNILERFSAQQFPDLHSELNLSSLELGDSALYFCASSVALSHAEQFFGPGTRLTVL.

The rearrangement links TRBV27 to TRBJ2-1; the D is unclear. The CDR3 spans 13 residues. With 2 bases removed from V and 7 bases from J, the gap between germline ends came to 9 bases. Per germline, CDR1 MNHEY and CDR2 SMNVEV (reference sequence). CDR3 bases: TGTGCCAGCAGTTTACGCCGGTCGAATGAGCAGTTCTTC. Residues: CASSLRRSNEQFF.

The chain carries TRBV5-1 and TRBJ2-2; 9 bases line up with TRBD2. Germline lookup yields CDR1 SGHRS and CDR2 YFSETQ. After removal of 6 bases from V and 4 bases from J, the junction contained 7 bases not matched to a gene. The CDR3 has 15 amino acids. CDR3 amino acids: CASTLGLASTGELFF. The CDR3 nucleotides are TGCGCCAGCACCCTAGGACTAGCGAGCACCGGGGAGCTGTTTTTT.

CDR3 nucleotide sequence: TGTGCCAGCAGTGAATTAAGGGGATGGAGCAATCAGCCCCAGCATTTT. Translating gives CASSELRGWSNQPQHF. V and J are TRBV2 and TRBJ1-5, with a tentative D call TRBD1 (5 bases). Germline CDR1 is SNHLY and CDR2 is FYNNEI. The CDR3 length is 16 residues. The ends were cut back, 2 bases at V and 1 base at J, with 12 bases in the middle.

The gene calls are TRBV5-1 and TRBJ2-1; D ambiguous. Between the trimmed V and J ends, which lost 1 base and 3 bases, there was a span of 5 bases. This CDR3 spans 13 amino acids. Germline V gene lookup returns CDR1 SGHRS and CDR2 YFSETQ. The CDR3 is CASSLFSYNEQFF. For the CDR3, the DNA is TGCGCCAGCAGCTTGTTCAGCTACAATGAGCAGTTCTTC.

The rearrangement links TRBV4-3 to TRBJ2-7, with 8 bases identical to TRBD2. Per the germline V gene, CDR1 is LGHNA and CDR2 is YSLEER. After removal of 0 bases from V and 6 bases from J, the junction contained 10 bases not matched to a gene. This CDR3 has 16 amino acids. As DNA, the CDR3 is TGCGCCAGCAGCCAAGAAGGGGGACTAGTTGGGACCGAGCAGTACTTC. Its translation: CASSQEGGLVGTEQYF.

The chain carries TRBV18 and TRBJ2-7; weak D call: TRBD2 (5 bases). V was pared by 5 bases and J by 5 bases, with 13 bases between. Germline CDR1 KGHSH, CDR2 LQKENI. The CDR3 sequence is 13 residues long. As DNA, the CDR3 is TGTGCCAGCTCATTAAGGGAGAGGGACGAGCAGTACTTC. It specifies CASSLRERDEQYF.

V and J are TRBV7-6 and TRBJ2-2, with 11 bases that match TRBD2. Germline loops: CDR1 SGHVS, CDR2 FNYEAQ. The CDR3 totals 16 residues. V lost 5 bases and J lost 2; bases outside the gene matches: 4. CDR3 sequence reads: CASSPLAGVNTGELFF. CDR3 sequence (DNA): TGTGCCAGCAGCCCACTAGCGGGAGTTAACACCGGGGAGCTGTTTTTT.

On this clone: Other DNA variants within this sample encode the same CDR3. The V gene is TRBV5-1, the J gene TRBJ2-3; D is ambiguous. Per the germline V gene, CDR1 is SGHRS and CDR2 is YFSETQ. Trimming removed 2 bases at V and 1 base at J, with 5 bases between. The CDR3 spans 13 residues. The CDR3 DNA is TGCGCCAGCAGCTTAGGACGCACAGATACGCAGTATTTT. Protein sequence: CASSLGRTDTQYF.

Only one count was recorded for this clone. The chain couples TRBV4-3 to TRBJ2-7, with no clear D. CDR1 and CDR2 from the germline V gene are LGHNA and YSLEER. The CDR3 has 13 residues. The germline V and J ends were trimmed by 4 bases and 0 bases, with 7 bases remaining between them. CDR3 in amino acids: CASSRSASYEQYF. The CDR3 coding sequence is TGCGCCAGCAGCCGATCCGCCTCCTACGAGCAGTACTTC.

The chain has TRBV9 and TRBJ1-3; possible D gene TRBD1, 5 bases. Trimming stripped 0 bases from V and 2 bases from J, with 12 bases between. Germline V gene sequence: CDR1 SGDLS, CDR2 YYNGEE. CDR3 length: 16 amino acids. In DNA, the CDR3 is TGTGCCAGCAGCGTAGTGGACATCGGAACTGGAAACACCATATATTTT. This sequence encodes CASSVVDIGTGNTIYF.

V and J are TRBV4-1 and TRBJ2-1; TRBD1 is a possible D gene (6 bases). The germline gives CDR1 MGHRA, CDR2 YSYEKL. The CDR3 is 15 residues long. Trimming removed 5 bases from V and 5 bases from J, with 16 bases in between. The CDR3 protein is CASSLRVGGDNEQFF. DNA for the CDR3: TGCGCCAGCAGCTTAAGGGTAGGGGGTGACAATGAGCAGTTCTTC.

This sequence joins TRBV27 and TRBJ2-1; a possible D gene is TRBD2 (5 bases). V lost 2 bases to trimming and J lost 1 base, with 12 bases between them. The CDR3 loop spans 16 amino acids. The germline CDR1 and CDR2 sequences are MNHEY and SMNVEV (reference sequence). CDR3 residues: CASSLQADLSYNEQFF. The CDR3, as DNA: TGTGCCAGCAGTTTACAAGCGGACTTGTCCTACAATGAGCAGTTCTTC.